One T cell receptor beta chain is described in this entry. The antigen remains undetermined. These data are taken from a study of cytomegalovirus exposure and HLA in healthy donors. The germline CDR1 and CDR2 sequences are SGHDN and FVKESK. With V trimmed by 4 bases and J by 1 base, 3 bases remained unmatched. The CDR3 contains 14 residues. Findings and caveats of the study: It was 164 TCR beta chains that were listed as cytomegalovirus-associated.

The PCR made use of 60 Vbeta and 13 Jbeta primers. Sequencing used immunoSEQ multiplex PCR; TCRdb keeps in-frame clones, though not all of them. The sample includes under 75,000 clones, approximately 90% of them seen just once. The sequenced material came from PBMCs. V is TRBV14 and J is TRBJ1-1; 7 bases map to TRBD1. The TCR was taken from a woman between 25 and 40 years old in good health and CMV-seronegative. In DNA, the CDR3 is TGTGCCAGCAGCCCCAACAGGGGGAACACTGAAGCTTTCTTT. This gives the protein CASSPNRGNTEAFF. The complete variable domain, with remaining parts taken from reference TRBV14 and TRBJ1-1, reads EAGVTQFPSHSVIEKGQTVTLRCDPISGHDNLYWYRRVMGKEIKFLLHFVKESKQDESGMPNNRFLAERTGGTYSTLKVQPAELEDSGVYFCASSPNRGNTEAFFGQGTRLTVV.